This T cell receptor (beta chain) emerged from a study of shared T cell receptors in the human thymus. CDR3 length: 12 residues. V lost 5 bases and J lost 7, with 9 bases in between. Germline CDR1 and CDR2: SGHTA and FQGTGA. The data were produced by immunoSEQ multiplex PCR, yet TCRdb's version contains in-frame clones alone and is incomplete. The table has approximately 660,000 clones, roughly 88% seen once. A further study also used this sample, focusing on human thymus T cells. From that study: Surgeons resected thymus tissue during corrective heart surgery. Among thymic and blood repertoires, usage of V and J genes appeared biased.

The chain joins TRBV7-3 to TRBJ1-5; D remains ambiguous. The specimen sequenced was thymocytes. The receptor was derived from a boy under three years old with a congenital heart defect. The CDR3 DNA is TGTGCCAGCAGCCCTTCTCTACAGCCCCAGCATTTT. Translating it yields CASSPSLQPQHF.